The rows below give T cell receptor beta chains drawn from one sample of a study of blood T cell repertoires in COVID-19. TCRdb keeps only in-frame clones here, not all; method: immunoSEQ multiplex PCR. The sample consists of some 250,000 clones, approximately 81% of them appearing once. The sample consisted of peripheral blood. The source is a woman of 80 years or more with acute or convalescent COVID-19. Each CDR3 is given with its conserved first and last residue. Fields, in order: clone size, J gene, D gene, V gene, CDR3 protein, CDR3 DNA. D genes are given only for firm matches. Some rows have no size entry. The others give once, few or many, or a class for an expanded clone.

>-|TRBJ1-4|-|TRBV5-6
CASSQTVKATNEKLFF
TGTGCCAGCAGCCAAACGGTGAAAGCAACTAATGAAAAACTGTTTTTT
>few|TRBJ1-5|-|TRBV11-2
CASSFGNSNQPQHF
TGTGCCAGCAGCTTCGGGAATAGCAATCAGCCCCAGCATTTT
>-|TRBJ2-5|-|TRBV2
CASSEQFQETQYF
TGTGCCAGCAGTGAACAGTTCCAAGAGACCCAGTACTTC
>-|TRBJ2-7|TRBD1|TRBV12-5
CASGLVLGQGDEQYF
TGTGCTAGTGGTTTGGTACTCGGACAGGGAGACGAGCAGTACTTC
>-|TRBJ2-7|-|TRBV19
CASSRDRTPYEQYF
TGTGCCAGTAGTCGCGACAGGACTCCCTACGAGCAGTACTTC
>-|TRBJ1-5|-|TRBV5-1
CASSFGAGPNQPQHF
TGCGCCAGCAGCTTTGGGGCAGGACCCAATCAGCCCCAGCATTTT
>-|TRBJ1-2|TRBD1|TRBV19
CASSFLQGASGYTF
TGTGCCAGTAGTTTCTTACAGGGGGCTAGTGGCTACACCTTC
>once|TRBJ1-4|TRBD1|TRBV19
CASSITGDTGEKLFF
TGTGCCAGTAGTATCACAGGGGATACGGGTGAAAAACTGTTTTTT
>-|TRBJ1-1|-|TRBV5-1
CASSYGQQTLNTEAFF
TGCGCCAGCAGCTACGGACAGCAGACCTTGAACACTGAAGCTTTCTTT
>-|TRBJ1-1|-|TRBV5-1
CASRRGGERENTEAFF
TGCGCCAGCAGACGGGGGGGCGAGCGGGAGAACACTGAAGCTTTCTTT
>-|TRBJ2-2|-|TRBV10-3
CAISENRFTGELFF
TGTGCCATCAGTGAAAACAGGTTCACCGGGGAGCTGTTTTTT
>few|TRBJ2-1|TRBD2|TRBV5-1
CASSLASGGYNEQFF
TGCGCCAGCAGCTTGGCGTCGGGGGGATACAATGAGCAGTTCTTC